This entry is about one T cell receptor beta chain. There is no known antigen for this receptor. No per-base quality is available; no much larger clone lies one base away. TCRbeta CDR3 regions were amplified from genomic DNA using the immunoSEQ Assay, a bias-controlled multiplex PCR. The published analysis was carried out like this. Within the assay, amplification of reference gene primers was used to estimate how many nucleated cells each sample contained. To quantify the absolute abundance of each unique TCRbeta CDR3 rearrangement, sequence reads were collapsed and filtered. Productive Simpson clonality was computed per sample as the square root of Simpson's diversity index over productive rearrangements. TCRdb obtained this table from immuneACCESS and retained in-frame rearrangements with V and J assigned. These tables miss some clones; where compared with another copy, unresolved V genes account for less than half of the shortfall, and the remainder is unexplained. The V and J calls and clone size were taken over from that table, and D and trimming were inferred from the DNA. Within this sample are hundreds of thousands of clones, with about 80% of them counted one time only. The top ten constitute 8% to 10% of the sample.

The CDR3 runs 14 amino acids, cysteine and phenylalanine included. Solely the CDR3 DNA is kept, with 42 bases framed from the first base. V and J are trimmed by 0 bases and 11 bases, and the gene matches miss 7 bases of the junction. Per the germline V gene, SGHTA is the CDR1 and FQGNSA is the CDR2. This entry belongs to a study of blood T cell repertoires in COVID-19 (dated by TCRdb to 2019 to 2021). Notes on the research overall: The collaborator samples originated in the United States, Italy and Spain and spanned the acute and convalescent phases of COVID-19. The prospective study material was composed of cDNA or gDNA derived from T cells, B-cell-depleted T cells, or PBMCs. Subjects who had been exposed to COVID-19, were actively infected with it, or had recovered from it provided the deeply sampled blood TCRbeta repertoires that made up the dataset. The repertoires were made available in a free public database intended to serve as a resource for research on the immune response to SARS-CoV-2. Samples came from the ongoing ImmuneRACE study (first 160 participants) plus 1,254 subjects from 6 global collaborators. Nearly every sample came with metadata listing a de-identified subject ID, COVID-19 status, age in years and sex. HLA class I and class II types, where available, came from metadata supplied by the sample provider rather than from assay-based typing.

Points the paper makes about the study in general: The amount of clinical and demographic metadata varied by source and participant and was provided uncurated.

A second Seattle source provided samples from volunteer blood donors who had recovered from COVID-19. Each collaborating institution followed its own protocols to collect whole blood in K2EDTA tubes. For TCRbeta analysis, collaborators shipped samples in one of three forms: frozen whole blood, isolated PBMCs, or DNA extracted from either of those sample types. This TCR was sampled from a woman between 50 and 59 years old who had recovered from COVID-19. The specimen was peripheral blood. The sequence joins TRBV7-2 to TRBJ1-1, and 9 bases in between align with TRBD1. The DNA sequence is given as TGTGCCAGCAGCTTAGCTGACAGGGGGGAGTCGGCTTTCTTT. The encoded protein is CASSLADRGESAFF.